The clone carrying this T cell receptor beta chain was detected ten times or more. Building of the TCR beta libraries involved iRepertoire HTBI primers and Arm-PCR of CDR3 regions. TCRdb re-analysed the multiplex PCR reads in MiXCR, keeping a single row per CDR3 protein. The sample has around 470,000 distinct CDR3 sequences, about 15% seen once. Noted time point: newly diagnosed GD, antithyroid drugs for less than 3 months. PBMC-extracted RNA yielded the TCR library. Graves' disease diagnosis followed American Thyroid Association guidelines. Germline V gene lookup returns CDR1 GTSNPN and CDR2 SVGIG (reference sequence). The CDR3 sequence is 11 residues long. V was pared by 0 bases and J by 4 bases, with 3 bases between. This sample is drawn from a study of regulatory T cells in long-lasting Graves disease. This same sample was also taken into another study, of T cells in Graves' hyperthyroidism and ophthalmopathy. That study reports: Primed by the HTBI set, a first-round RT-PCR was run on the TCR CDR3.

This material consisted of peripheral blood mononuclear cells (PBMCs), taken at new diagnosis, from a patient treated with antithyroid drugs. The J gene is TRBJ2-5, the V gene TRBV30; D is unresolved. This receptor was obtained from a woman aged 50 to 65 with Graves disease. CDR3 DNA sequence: TGTGCCTGGAGTGTACCAGAGACCCAGTACTTC. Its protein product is CAWSVPETQYF.